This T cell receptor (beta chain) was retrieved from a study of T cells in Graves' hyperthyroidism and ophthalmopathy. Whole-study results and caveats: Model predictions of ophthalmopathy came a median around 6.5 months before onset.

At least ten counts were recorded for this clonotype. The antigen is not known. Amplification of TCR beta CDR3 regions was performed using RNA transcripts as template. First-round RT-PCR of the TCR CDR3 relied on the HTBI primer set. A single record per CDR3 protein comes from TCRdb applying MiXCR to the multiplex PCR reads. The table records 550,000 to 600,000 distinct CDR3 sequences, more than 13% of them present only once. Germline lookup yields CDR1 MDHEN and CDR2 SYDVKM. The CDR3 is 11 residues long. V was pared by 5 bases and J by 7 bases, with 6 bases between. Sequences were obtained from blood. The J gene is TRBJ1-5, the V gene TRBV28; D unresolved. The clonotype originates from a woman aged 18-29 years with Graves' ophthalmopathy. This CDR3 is CASSQRQPQHF. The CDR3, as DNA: TGTGCCAGCAGTCAAAGACAGCCCCAGCATTTT.